The present entry profiles one T cell receptor (beta chain) with its context. Only one count was recorded for this clone. This clone's antigen is unknown. Base quality data are lacking; no much larger clone is found one base away. These data originate in a study of pediatric ulcerative colitis (dated by TCRdb to the late 2010s). Background for the entire study: Of the ulcerative colitis patients, 7 or 8 had pancolitis and two had left-sided colitis, and histology in every patient was consistent with ulcerative colitis. Nine or ten newly diagnosed, treatment-naive pediatric ulcerative colitis patients and a few non-IBD control children each provided paired blood and rectal samples. The Pediatric Ulcerative Colitis Activity Index classified a couple of patients as having mild disease, four as having moderate disease and three as having acute severe colitis. Paper-wide results and their limitations: With only a handful of individuals, the healthy control group was small. For technical reasons, blood samples from a couple of patients gave substantially fewer templates, and these samples were excluded from the blood-rectal overlap analysis. Features of the rectal repertoire distinguished controls, mild-moderate colitis patients and acute severe colitis patients, and in acute severe colitis, rectal diversity was reduced because of clonal expansions. Clonal overlap between a subject's own blood and rectum was significantly greater in ulcerative colitis patients than in controls, which suggests more T cell trafficking to inflamed tissue. Because repertoires came from total lymphocyte DNA, patterns in rare subsets such as regulatory T cells may not be reflected. A couple of rectal CDR3 clonotypes were detected in all ulcerative colitis patients and were not detected in any of the controls.

Using the immunoSEQ TRB Survey service, rearranged CDR3 beta regions were amplified from genomic DNA with multiplex V and J primers. To keep sequencing depth the same across samples, survey-level depth of up to 500,000 reads per sample was applied. Libraries were purified and pooled, and sequencing was performed on Illumina technology. Processing in the source paper ran as follows. Productive clonality, sample overlap, pairwise scatters, CDR3 beta length, V/D/J gene usage and productiveness were all assessed with the immunoSEQ online tools. Alongside Shannon and Simpson indices, calculated diversity was computed as the number of unique rearrangements divided by total templates, multiplied by 100. Z-score normalized data were analyzed by principal component analysis with the R prcomp function and the ggbiplot package. Blood-rectal clonal overlap within each subject was quantified with Morisita's index. Here the immuneACCESS table is served through TCRdb, limited to in-frame sequences with V and J called. Missing clones are a known gap in these copies; in checked studies unresolved V genes cover under half, and the rest lacks a known reason. V, J and clone size derive from that table, while D and trimming were established from the DNA sequence. The table for this sample lists 37,000 or so clones; roughly 83% of them were counted only once. The ten largest clones take up roughly 20% of the sample.

Before the diagnostic colonoscopy, none of the ulcerative colitis patients had been given any immunosuppressive medication. Blood was sampled at the time of the colonoscopy. The Wizard kit (Promega) was used to extract genomic DNA from both blood and intestinal samples. CDR1 and CDR2, per the germline V gene (reference sequence), are SEHNR and FQNEAQ. Germline trimming: 4 bases from V, 4 bases from J; junction bases outside gene matches: 0. The CDR3 holds 12 amino acids from the cysteine to the phenylalanine. The DNA shown is the 36-base CDR3, in frame from base 1. Sequencing input: blood. This sequence was found in a girl under 18 with moderate ulcerative colitis. The rearranged segments are TRBV7-9 and TRBJ2-7, and 8 junction bases match TRBD1. The DNA sequence follows: TGTGCCAGCAGCTGGACAGGGTACGAGCAGTACTTC. Its translation is CASSWTGYEQYF.